This T cell receptor (beta chain) was recorded in a study of response to subunit inactivated influenza vaccine. The CDR3 is 15 amino acids. Germline V lookup: CDR1 KGHSH, CDR2 LQKENI. V gave up 6 bases and J gave up 0 bases, with 11 bases separating them. Details on this clonotype: The antigen is not known.

Findings and limits, study-wide: It was suggested by the authors that few new T cells are recruited by each seasonal influenza vaccination.

MiXCR, run by TCRdb on the RT-PCR reads, gives a single entry per CDR3 protein. The sample carries a few hundred thousand distinct CDR3 sequences, 20% to 25% recorded once. The clonotype comes from a man aged 50 to 69 who received an inactivated influenza vaccine. The material was PBMCs from blood, obtained 21 months after vaccination. The gene calls are TRBV18 and TRBJ2-2; D is ambiguous. Written as DNA, the CDR3 is TGTGCCAGCTCGCCAGGACCCTCGAACACCGGGGAGCTGTTTTTT. Translation gives CASSPGPSNTGELFF.